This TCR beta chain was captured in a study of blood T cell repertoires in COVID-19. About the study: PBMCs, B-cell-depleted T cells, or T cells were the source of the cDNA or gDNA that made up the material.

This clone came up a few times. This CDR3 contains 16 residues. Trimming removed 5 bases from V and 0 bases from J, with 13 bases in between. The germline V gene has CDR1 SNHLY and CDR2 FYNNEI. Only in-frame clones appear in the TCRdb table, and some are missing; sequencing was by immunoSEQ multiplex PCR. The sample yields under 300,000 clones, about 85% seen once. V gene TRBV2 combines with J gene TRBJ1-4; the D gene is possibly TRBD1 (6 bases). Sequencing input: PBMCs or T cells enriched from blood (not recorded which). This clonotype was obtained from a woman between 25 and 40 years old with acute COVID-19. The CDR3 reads CASSKRDNPTNEKLFF. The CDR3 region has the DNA TGTGCCAGCAGTAAAAGGGACAACCCAACTAATGAAAAACTGTTTTTT.